This T cell receptor beta chain was sequenced for a study of T cell responses to AZD1222 COVID-19 vaccine. Study at large: Second doses at about 4 or about 12 weeks were pooled. Study-wide results and limits: Across spike, vaccine-associated CD4 TCRs were found, dominant at 160-218 and 743-854. Baseline serology detected seropositivity in only a handful of AZD1222 recipients. There were mostly white British donors and more females than males, and clonal diversity was possibly underestimated.

Sequencing was performed with immunoSEQ multiplex PCR; in TCRdb, only in-frame clones are kept and a portion is missing. Of more than 100,000 clones in the sample, 70% to 90% were seen once. About this clone itself: Its antigen is not identified.

Germline CDR1 SNHLY, CDR2 FYNNEI. The CDR3 covers 14 residues. Trimming took 5 bases from V and 7 from J; bases not matched to a gene: 5. The sequences come from peripheral blood, collected on day 0 of AZD1222 vaccination. This clonotype originated in an adult in good health. V gene TRBV2 combines with J gene TRBJ2-1, with 10 bases fitting TRBD2. In DNA, the CDR3 is TGTGCCAGCAGTAACAGCGGGGGGGGAAATGAGCAGTTCTTC. This encodes CASSNSGGGNEQFF.